This TCR beta chain was recovered during a study of T cell repertoires in cytomegalovirus infection. The CDR3 totals 14 residues. Between the trimmed V and J ends, which lost 5 bases and 6 bases, there was a span of 19 bases. From germline, CDR1 is DFQATT and CDR2 SNEGSKA (reference sequence). Using its own MiXCR run on the reads, TCRdb lists one record per CDR3 protein. The sample lists approximately 490,000 distinct CDR3 sequences; approximately 10% were seen once. This clonotype was seen a handful of times. Input material: PBMCs. The clonotype was recovered from a human donor in good health (CMV status not recorded). Some clones in this sample may be carry-over from other donors' samples. V is TRBV20-1 and J is TRBJ2-5, with D tentatively TRBD2 (6 bases). In DNA, the CDR3 is TGCAGTGCTCGCCGGGACGGAGGGTTGAAGACCCAGTACTTC. Protein product: CSARRDGGLKTQYF.